Following are 6 T cell receptor beta chains from one sample sequenced in a study of cytomegalovirus exposure and HLA in healthy donors. In the PCR, 60 Vbeta and 13 Jbeta primers were used. The table came from immunoSEQ multiplex PCR; TCRdb's copy has only in-frame clones and leaves some out. Of 150,000 to 200,000 clones in the sample, more than 70% were seen once. The sequenced sample consisted of PBMCs. These receptors were collected from a woman aged 50 to 60 in good health and CMV-seropositive.

This clone turned up a few times. V is TRBV5-5 and J is TRBJ1-2; TRBD1 matches 9 bases. Trimming removed 3 bases from V and 0 bases from J; junction bases left unmatched: 3. Germline values: CDR1 SGHKS, CDR2 YYEKEE (reference sequence). CDR3 size: 15 residues. The CDR3 region has the DNA TGTGCCAGCAGCTGGACAGGGGAAGCTAACTATGGCTACACCTTC. Translating gives CASSWTGEANYGYTF.

The CDR3 region is CASSGLGRDTQYF. CDR3 coding DNA: TGTGCCAGCAGTGGGTTGGGGAGAGATACGCAGTATTTT. This sequence joins TRBV6-1 and TRBJ2-3; a weak D match, TRBD2 (5 bases). The V end was cut by 4 bases, the J end by 5 bases, with 10 bases between. CDR3 length: 13 amino acids. Germline V gene data show CDR1 as MNHNS and CDR2 as SASEGT.

The genes are TRBV27 and TRBJ2-5; 7 positions agree with TRBD2. The J call may be mistaken, given a closer DNA end match to TRBJ2-7. Germline V gene sequence: CDR1 MNHEY, CDR2 SMNVEV (reference sequence). This CDR3 is built from 14 residues. In nucleotides, the CDR3 is TGTGCCAGCAGTTTGGGGCGGGGGTACTACGAGCAGTACTTC. Its translation is CASSLGRGYYEQYF.

The rearrangement joins TRBV19 to TRBJ1-3, with D possibly matching TRBD1 (6 bases). The germline CDR1 and CDR2 sequences are LNHDA and SQIVND (reference sequence). Between the trimmed V and J ends, which lost 5 bases and 4 bases, there was a span of 12 bases. The CDR3 contains 14 residues. The CDR3 DNA sequence: TGTGCCAGTAGTCTTCGACAGGCGGGAAACACCATATATTTT. Amino acid sequence: CASSLRQAGNTIYF.

V is TRBV5-1 and J is TRBJ2-7, with D possibly TRBD2 on 6 matching bases. Trimming pared 3 bases from V and 6 bases from J, leaving 19 bases between. CDR3 length: 15 residues. In germline, CDR1 is SGHRS, CDR2 YFSETQ. The CDR3 spells CASSSGTPRGGEQYF. The CDR3 DNA follows: TGCGCCAGCAGCTCTGGGACCCCCCGGGGAGGCGAGCAGTACTTC.

This clone turned up a few times. The rearrangement uses TRBV19 and TRBJ2-7; weak D call: TRBD2 (6 bases). The CDR3 totals 12 residues. V lost 6 bases and J 3 bases, leaving 9 bases between the germline ends. Germline CDR1 LNHDA, CDR2 SQIVND (reference sequence). CDR3 amino acids: CASSLGGYEQYF. The CDR3 region has the DNA TGTGCCAGTAGCCTCGGGGGCTACGAGCAGTACTTC.